This T cell receptor (beta chain) is drawn from a study of cytomegalovirus exposure and HLA in healthy donors. Study results and limitations: Presence/absence analyses took donor sequencing depth as roughly uniform. Some segments of the V type, notably TRBV6-2 and TRBV6-3, were excluded as indistinguishable. TCR sequences were mostly rare, though some public TCRs occurred in many donors. Data from an earlier analysis indicated that most TCR beta V segments were productive either about 90% or about 30% of the time.

The primer mix had 60 Vbeta and 13 Jbeta primers. TCRdb keeps only in-frame clones here, not all; method: immunoSEQ multiplex PCR. This table holds 110,000 or so clones, about 8.6% found once. The CDR3 contains 16 residues. Germline V CDR1 and CDR2: MDHEN, SYDVKM. V dropped 5 bases and J dropped 3 bases, with 19 bases sitting between them. This clone was counted only a few times. Its antigen is not known. Input material: PBMCs. The receptor was derived from a woman in her thirties or forties in good health and CMV-seropositive. This rearrangement joins TRBV28 to TRBJ1-2; TRBD1 might be the D (6 bases). CDR3 region: CASSPPTGAVDYGYTF. The CDR3, as DNA: TGTGCCAGCAGTCCCCCGACAGGAGCGGTGGACTATGGCTACACCTTC.